This TCR beta chain was recovered during a study of T cell changes during pregnancy in multiple sclerosis. Assay used: immunoSEQ multiplex PCR; TCRdb lists only in-frame clones, some missing. The sample consists of tens of thousands of clones, roughly nine tenths of them appearing once. Germline values: CDR1 SGHAT, CDR2 FQNNGV. V lost 1 base and J 1 base, leaving 7 bases between the germline ends. This CDR3 region has 14 residues. The chain joins TRBV11-2 to TRBJ1-1; D call uncertain. This TCR came from a female donor with multiple sclerosis, enrolled in a pregnancy study. This specimen consisted of CD8+ T cells from peripheral blood mononuclear cells, obtained before pregnancy. The CDR3 loop reads CASSLGGKNTEAFF. CDR3 DNA: TGTGCCAGCAGCTTAGGAGGTAAGAACACTGAAGCTTTCTTT.